These 18 T cell receptor beta chains were sequenced from one sample in a study of cytomegalovirus exposure and HLA in healthy donors. PCR primers comprised 60 Vbeta and 13 Jbeta primers. Assay: immunoSEQ multiplex PCR; the TCRdb copy retains only in-frame clones and omits some. The sample includes approximately 56,000 clones, around 72% seen only once; the top ten take about 20%. Sequencing was performed on PBMCs. The receptors originated from a woman aged 45-65 years in good health and CMV-seropositive.

This clone appeared once. The gene calls are TRBV7-8 and TRBJ1-1, with 7 positions matching TRBD1. Germline values: CDR1 SGHVS, CDR2 FQNEAQ. The V gene end was trimmed by 6 bases and the J gene end by 1 base; junction bases not matched to a gene: 5. This CDR3 contains 14 residues. In DNA form, the CDR3 reads TGTGCCAGCAGTCCACAGGGGTCGAACACTGAAGCTTTCTTT. Its translation is CASSPQGSNTEAFF.

The chain uses TRBV29-1 and TRBJ1-2; 7 bases are a match to TRBD1. Losses at the gene ends were 4 bases for V and 6 bases for J; bases not matched to a gene: 5. Germline values: CDR1 SQVTM, CDR2 ANQGSEA. This CDR3 is 12 amino acids long. CDR3 region: CSVGGQGDGYTF. CDR3 nucleotide sequence: TGCAGCGTTGGCGGCCAGGGGGATGGCTACACCTTC.

The gene calls are TRBV4-3 and TRBJ2-7; TRBD2 matches 9 bases. This CDR3 is built from 18 residues. V lost 0 bases to trimming and J lost 2 bases; unmatched junction nucleotides: 11. CDR1 is LGHNA and CDR2 is YSLEER in the germline V gene. The CDR3 sequence: CASSQDNPRSGRPYEQYF. CDR3 DNA sequence: TGCGCCAGCAGCCAAGATAACCCCCGCAGCGGGAGGCCCTACGAGCAGTACTTC.

The CDR3 sequence is CASSLGANGELFF. DNA of the CDR3: TGTGCCAGCAGCTTGGGAGCGAACGGGGAGCTGTTTTTT. This chain uses TRBV5-5 with TRBJ2-2; D gene ambiguous. Trimming shortened V by 0 bases and J by 7 bases, and 7 bases separated the two germline ends. In germline, CDR1 is SGHKS, CDR2 YYEKEE (reference sequence). The CDR3 spans 13 residues. The variable domain in full, with the rest retrieved from reference TRBV5-5 and TRBJ2-2, is DAGVTQSPTHLIKTRGQQVTLRCSPISGHKSVSWYQQVLGQGPQFIFQYYEKEERGRGNFPDRFSARQFPNYSSELNVNALLLGDSALYLCASSLGANGELFFGEGSRLTVL.

The J gene is TRBJ1-1, the V gene TRBV7-2; no firm D call. Deletions cut 1 base from V and 7 bases from J, with 10 bases between. Germline V gene data show CDR1 as SGHTA and CDR2 as FQGNSA. The CDR3 length is 13 residues. CDR3 loop: CASSLGAPNEAFF. DNA of the CDR3: TGTGCCAGCAGCTTAGGAGCGCCCAATGAAGCTTTCTTT.

V and J are TRBV7-2 and TRBJ1-2; 7 positions match TRBD1. This CDR3 has 14 amino acids. Germline V gene data show CDR1 as SGHTA and CDR2 as FQGNSA. V shed 6 bases, J shed 6 bases, and the junction held 10 bases outside the gene matches. For the CDR3, the DNA is TGTGCCAGCAGACAGACAGGGTCGGGCGATGGCTACACCTTC. As protein: CASRQTGSGDGYTF. Full variable domain (remainder filled in from reference TRBV7-2 and TRBJ1-2): GAGVSQSPSNKVTEKGKDVELRCDPISGHTALYWYRQSLGQGLEFLIYFQGNSAPDKSGLPSDRFSAERTGGSVSTLTIQRTQQEDSAVYLCASRQTGSGDGYTFGSGTRLTVV.

This chain connects TRBV19 to TRBJ2-1, with 11 bases fitting TRBD1. CDR1 is LNHDA, CDR2 SQIVND, per germline (reference sequence). J gave up 8 bases and V 3 bases, and 9 bases lay outside the gene matches. This CDR3 comprises 16 residues. The CDR3 DNA follows: TGTGCCAGTAGTATTCTGGGACAGGGGGTAATCGATGAGCAGTTCTTC. This gives the protein CASSILGQGVIDEQFF.

V usage is TRBV6-5 and J usage is TRBJ2-5, with TRBD2 identical over 7 bases. CDR1 is MNHEY and CDR2 is SVGAGI in the germline V gene. The CDR3 spans 15 residues. The V segment lost 3 bases and the J segment 0 bases; nucleotides outside the gene matches: 4. As DNA, the CDR3 is TGTGCCAGCAGTTATGGCGGGGGTAACCAAGAGACCCAGTACTTC. Protein: CASSYGGGNQETQYF.

V is TRBV7-9 and J is TRBJ2-5; TRBD1 matches at 7 bases. The CDR3 loop spans 14 amino acids. V shed 1 base, J shed 5 bases, and the junction held 4 bases outside the gene matches. Germline V gene data show CDR1 as SEHNR and CDR2 as FQNEAQ (reference sequence). This CDR3 is CASSLEGAFETQYF. The DNA for the CDR3 is TGTGCCAGCAGCTTAGAGGGGGCGTTTGAGACCCAGTACTTC.

The rearrangement joins TRBV27 to TRBJ1-1, with D possibly matching TRBD1 (5 bases). V lost 2 bases and J 6 bases, leaving 10 bases between the germline ends. CDR1 is MNHEY and CDR2 is SMNVEV in the germline V gene (reference sequence). This CDR3 is 13 amino acids long. The CDR3: CASSLEGVSEAFF. The CDR3, as DNA: TGTGCCAGCAGTTTAGAAGGGGTTTCTGAAGCTTTCTTT.

The chain uses TRBV19 and TRBJ1-1, with D uncertain. The CDR3 has 13 residues. With 3 bases removed from V and 1 base from J, the gap between germline ends came to 6 bases. In germline, CDR1 is LNHDA, CDR2 SQIVND (reference sequence). CDR3 residues: CASSMRENTEAFF. In DNA form, the CDR3 reads TGTGCCAGTAGTATGAGGGAGAACACTGAAGCTTTCTTT.

V gene TRBV5-1 combines with J gene TRBJ2-3; D uncertain. The CDR3 is made up of 15 amino acids. The V gene's germline CDR1 is SGHRS and CDR2 YFSETQ. Trimming took off 4 bases at V and 1 base at J, with 13 bases between the two ends. CDR3 coding DNA: TGCGCCAGCAGCCTAGACTGTCTGTGCACAGATACGCAGTATTTT. Protein: CASSLDCLCTDTQYF.

The chain couples TRBV12-5 to TRBJ1-1; TRBD1 is a possible D gene (6 bases). The V end was cut by 6 bases, the J end by 0 bases, with 14 bases between. This CDR3 is built from 15 residues. CDR1 LGHNT and CDR2 FRNRAP come from the germline V gene. CDR3 sequence (DNA): TGTGCTAGTGGGCCCGAGGGGACACTGAACACTGAAGCTTTCTTT. Encoded protein: CASGPEGTLNTEAFF.

The V and J genes are TRBV6-5 and TRBJ1-4, with 8 nucleotides matching TRBD1. V shed 5 bases, J shed 15 bases, and the junction held 8 bases outside the gene matches. The CDR3 totals 12 residues. Germline V gene lookup returns CDR1 MNHEY and CDR2 SVGAGI. The CDR3, as DNA: TGTGCCAGCAGTGACTTGGACAGGGAGATGTTTTTT. This sequence encodes CASSDLDREMFF.

This clone was detected once. This chain links TRBV7-2 with TRBJ1-1, with 9 bases identical to TRBD1. V gave up 1 base and J gave up 7 bases; unmatched junction bases: 4. This CDR3 spans 14 amino acids. Germline V gene data show CDR1 as SGHTA and CDR2 as FQGNSA. The CDR3 reads CASSLERQGGEAFF. In DNA, the CDR3 is TGTGCCAGCAGCTTAGAGAGACAGGGGGGTGAAGCTTTCTTT. Filled out from reference TRBV7-2 and TRBJ1-1, the complete variable domain reads GAGVSQSPSNKVTEKGKDVELRCDPISGHTALYWYRQSLGQGLEFLIYFQGNSAPDKSGLPSDRFSAERTGGSVSTLTIQRTQQEDSAVYLCASSLERQGGEAFFGQGTRLTVV.

The rearrangement links TRBV2 to TRBJ1-1, with D maybe TRBD1 (5 bases). Trimming stripped 4 bases from V and 4 bases from J, with 13 bases between. The CDR3 is 14 residues long. Germline CDR1 reads SNHLY; CDR2 reads FYNNEI. Here the CDR3 reads CASSGQGRSTEAFF. CDR3 coding DNA: TGTGCCAGCAGTGGGCAGGGCAGGAGCACTGAAGCTTTCTTT.

The rearrangement joins TRBV28 to TRBJ1-1; D is unresolved. With 4 bases removed from V and 0 bases from J, the gap between germline ends came to 12 bases. Germline lookup yields CDR1 MDHEN and CDR2 SYDVKM. The CDR3 contains 15 residues. The CDR3 DNA reads TGTGCCAGCAGTTCGCCCCGAAGCGTGAACACTGAAGCTTTCTTT. Translation gives CASSSPRSVNTEAFF.

The chain couples TRBV18 to TRBJ2-5; D gene uncertain. The length of the CDR3 is 13 residues. CDR1 is KGHSH and CDR2 is LQKENI in the germline V gene. V lost 2 bases, J lost 1 base, and 5 bases lay in between. The CDR3 region is CASSPTGQETQYF. The CDR3 DNA is TGTGCCAGCTCACCAACGGGCCAAGAGACCCAGTACTTC.